This T cell receptor (beta chain) was sequenced in a study of a mutant IDH1 vaccine in newly diagnosed glioma (dated by TCRdb to the early 2020s). Context from the whole study: Vaccination started 4-6 weeks after radiotherapy alone, or was given together with temozolomide cycles in the groups whose treatment included chemotherapy. The week-35 safety follow-up was designated visit V12, and the week-47 end of study was designated visit V13. Peripheral blood samples were drawn at six visits, namely V03 (baseline), V05, V07, V10, V12 and V13. Prior to enrollment, patients had been given standard therapy consisting of radiotherapy alone, temozolomide alone, or radiochemotherapy with temozolomide, with the combination given to most patients. Longitudinal TCRB deep sequencing was done for fewer than 30 treated patients, wherever samples were available for exploratory analyses. The approximately 33 treated patients were approximately 62% male and around 40% female, with a mean age of about 38 years. Broad study findings and their caveats: Availability determined which PBMC samples were chosen for TCRB deep sequencing. Vaccine-induced immune responses across multiple MHC alleles were detected in approximately 94% of patients. Pseudoprogression appeared unrelated to alterations in the top peripheral T cell clonotypes detected by TCRB sequencing. The authors noted that analyses of patient blood samples could not be reproduced because of sample limitations.

With regard to this clone: No antigen is known for it. Per-base qualities were not stored, and no clone one base away is much larger.

To prepare the library, the immunoSEQ multiplex PCR assay was applied. Rearranged TCR beta chain sequences were amplified using the hsTCRB Kit according to the manufacturer's protocol. TCRB libraries were sequenced on an Illumina MiSeq. Under the source paper's analysis protocol: The proprietary platform of the kit vendor was used for demultiplexing, trimming and gene mapping. TCRdb obtained this table from immuneACCESS and retained in-frame rearrangements with V and J assigned. These tables miss some clones; where compared with another copy, unresolved V genes account for less than half of the shortfall, and the remainder is unexplained. V, J and clone size are those of that table, while D and trimming were read from the DNA. The table for this sample lists tens of thousands of clones; around 81% of them were counted only once. Around 28% of the sample comes from the top ten. What the time point label conveys for this sample: week 47, end of study. Each vaccine dose was 300 ug of a 20-mer mutant IDH1 peptide in Montanide, given subcutaneously with topical imiquimod. Patients received eight vaccinations in weeks 1, 3, 5, 7, 11, 15, 19 and 23, corresponding to visits V03 through V10. The donors had newly diagnosed IDH1-mutant astrocytomas of WHO grade 3 or 4 that showed loss of nuclear ATRX. The samples were drawn from NOA16, a multicentre, single-arm, open-label phase I trial in Germany that tested a mutant IDH1 peptide vaccine in humans for the first time. The DNeasy Blood and Tissue Kit was used to extract genomic DNA from EDTA blood for TCRB sequencing.

V ends up 3 bases short and J 5 bases short, with an unmatched junction base count of 6. The germline V gene (reference sequence) provides CDR1 LNHDA and CDR2 SQIVND. Including cysteine and phenylalanine, the CDR3 has 15 amino acids. Kept here is only the CDR3 DNA, which spans 45 bases and is read in frame from base 1. Sample: PBMCs, taken from a glioma patient whose treatment included an IDH1 peptide vaccine. This receptor was taken from a man aged 25-40 years with glioma. The receptor chain draws on TRBV19 and TRBJ1-5, with 8 bases matching TRBD1. The CDR3 amino acid sequence is: CASSMTTGDDQPQHF. The DNA sequence is TGTGCCAGTAGTATGACGACAGGGGACGATCAGCCCCAGCATTTT.